This T cell receptor beta chain was recorded in a study of early T cells in non-severe SARS-CoV-2 infection. The sample holds a few counts of this clonotype. Individual cDNA molecules received unique molecular identifiers during library preparation. TCRdb analysed the 5' RACE reads with MiXCR anew, one entry per CDR3 protein. The sample includes roughly 93,000 distinct CDR3 sequences, roughly 14% of them seen just once. The CDR3 has 14 residues. V trimming: 5 bases; J trimming: 4 bases; junction bases outside the gene matches: 7. Germline CDR1 is MNHNS and CDR2 is SASEGT. The source is an adult who was a healthcare worker with PCR-confirmed SARS-CoV-2 infection or an uninfected control (not recorded which). The V call is TRBV6-1, the J call TRBJ1-2, with TRBD1 matching 7 bases. The specimen sequenced was whole blood. The CDR3 spells CASSPRTGPYGYTF. The CDR3 DNA reads as TGTGCCAGCAGTCCGCGGACAGGTCCCTATGGCTACACCTTC.